This T cell receptor (beta chain) comes out of a study of T cell responses to AZD1222 COVID-19 vaccine. Regarding the study as a whole: Donor demographics were predominantly white British with a female majority; clonal diversity may be underestimated. Spike-wide vaccine-associated CD4 TCRs dominated at 160-218 and 743-854. Spike-specific TCR breadth and depth grew following two AZD1222 doses.

Comments on this clone: Its specificity is unknown.

V lost 6 bases and J lost 2, with 11 bases in between. Germline CDR1 and CDR2: KGHSH and LQKENI. The CDR3 runs 14 residues. Clones were sequenced by immunoSEQ multiplex PCR, and TCRdb holds only the in-frame ones, with some missing. Among roughly 140,000 clones listed, more than 90% were seen once. The sequence came from an adult who received the AZD1222 COVID-19 vaccine. The specimen was peripheral blood, collected 28 days after the second AZD1222 dose. The V call is TRBV18, the J call TRBJ2-1; D call uncertain. CDR3 nucleotides: TGTGCCAGCTCCCTTGGGATGCCCTACAATGAGCAGTTCTTC. This codes for CASSLGMPYNEQFF.